The source of this TCR beta chain is a study of identical twins. Notes on the study in general: One should note that invariant MAIT and iNKT cells could partly confound zero-insertion analyses. Cross-sectional statistics underpinned the conclusions; the same donors were not followed.

Template switching added a universal primer site, and cDNA bore unique molecular identifiers. TCRdb processed the 5' RACE reads anew with MiXCR; each CDR3 protein has one entry. The sample has a few hundred thousand distinct CDR3 sequences; approximately 8.7% are singletons. Germline-derived CDR1 and CDR2 are SGHKS and YYEKEE (reference sequence). Trimming removed 0 bases at V and 3 bases at J, with 16 bases between. CDR3 length: 16 amino acids. Healthy Caucasians alone served as donors. This clonotype was found a few times. Its antigen is currently unknown. Sample: naive T cells sorted from blood. The chain employs TRBV5-5 and TRBJ2-7; tentative D call: TRBD2 (7 bases). The clonotype originates from a woman aged 45-60 years in good health. CDR3 DNA sequence: TGTGCCAGCAGCTTGGCCGGGGAGGGGGGGAACTACGAGCAGTACTTC. The encoded protein is CASSLAGEGGNYEQYF.